The 4 T cell receptor beta chains below were found in one sample sequenced in a study of cytomegalovirus exposure and HLA in healthy donors. The PCR employed 60 Vbeta primers together with 13 Jbeta primers. Clones were sequenced by immunoSEQ multiplex PCR, and TCRdb holds only the in-frame ones, with some missing. Of roughly 200,000 clones in the sample, roughly 80% were seen once. Source material: PBMCs. The origin of the receptors is a man younger than 45 in good health and CMV-seronegative.

DNA of the CDR3: TGCGCCAGCAGCTTGATACAGGGTCACAATGAGCAGTTCTTC. Protein sequence: CASSLIQGHNEQFF. This sequence joins TRBV5-1 and TRBJ2-1; possible D gene TRBD1, 6 bases. The germline gives CDR1 SGHRS, CDR2 YFSETQ. The CDR3 contains 14 residues. Trimming took off 1 base at V and 5 bases at J, with 10 bases between the two ends.

V is TRBV19 and J is TRBJ1-2; D gene uncertain. V was cut by 1 base and J by 8 bases, with 8 bases left in between. This CDR3 has 12 amino acids. CDR1 and CDR2 (germline): LNHDA, SQIVND (reference sequence). CDR3 in amino acids: CASSIGLRGYTF. The CDR3 bases are TGTGCCAGTAGTATAGGCCTAAGAGGCTACACCTTC.

The rearrangement links TRBV7-9 to TRBJ2-1; 8 positions agree with TRBD2. Trimming took 2 bases from V and 8 from J; bases not matched to a gene: 8. The CDR3 length is 15 residues. CDR1 is SEHNR and CDR2 is FQNEAQ in the germline V gene (reference sequence). The CDR3 DNA is TGTGCCAGCAGCTTATATCGGGGGGGGAAGGATGAGCAGTTCTTC. Translated: CASSLYRGGKDEQFF.

The chain has TRBV29-1 and TRBJ2-7; TRBD1 matches 8 bases. V gave up 4 bases and J gave up 5 bases; unmatched junction bases: 4. Germline CDR1 and CDR2: SQVTM and ANQGSEA. The CDR3 is 12 residues long. CDR3 coding DNA: TGCAGCGTTGGAGTACAGGGGGACGAGCAGTACTTC. It yields the protein CSVGVQGDEQYF.